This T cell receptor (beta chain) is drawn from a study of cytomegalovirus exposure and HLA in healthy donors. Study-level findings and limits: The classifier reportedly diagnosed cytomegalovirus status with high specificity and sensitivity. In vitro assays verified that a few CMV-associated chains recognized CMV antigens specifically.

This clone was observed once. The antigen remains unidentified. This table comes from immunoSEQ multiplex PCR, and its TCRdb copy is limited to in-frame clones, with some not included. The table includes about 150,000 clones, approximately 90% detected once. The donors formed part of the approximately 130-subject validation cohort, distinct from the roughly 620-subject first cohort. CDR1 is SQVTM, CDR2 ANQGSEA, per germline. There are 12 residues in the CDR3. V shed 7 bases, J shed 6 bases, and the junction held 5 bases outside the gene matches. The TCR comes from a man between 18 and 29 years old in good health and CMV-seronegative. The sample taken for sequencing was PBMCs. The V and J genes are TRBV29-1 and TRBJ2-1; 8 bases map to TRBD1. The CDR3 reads CSGPDRGNEQFF. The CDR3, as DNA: TGCAGCGGGCCTGACAGGGGCAATGAGCAGTTCTTC.